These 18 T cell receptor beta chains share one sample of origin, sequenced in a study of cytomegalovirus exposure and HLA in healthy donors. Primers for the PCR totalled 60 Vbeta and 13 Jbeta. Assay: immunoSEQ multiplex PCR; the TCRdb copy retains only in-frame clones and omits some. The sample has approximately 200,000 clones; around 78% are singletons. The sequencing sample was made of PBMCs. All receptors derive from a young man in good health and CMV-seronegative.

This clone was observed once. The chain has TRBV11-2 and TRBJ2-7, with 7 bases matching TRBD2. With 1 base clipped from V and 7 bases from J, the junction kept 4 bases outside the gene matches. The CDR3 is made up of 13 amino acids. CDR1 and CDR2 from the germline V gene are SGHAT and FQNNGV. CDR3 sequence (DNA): TGTGCCAGCAGCTTAGCGCAGGGAGGGGAGCAGTACTTC. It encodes CASSLAQGGEQYF.

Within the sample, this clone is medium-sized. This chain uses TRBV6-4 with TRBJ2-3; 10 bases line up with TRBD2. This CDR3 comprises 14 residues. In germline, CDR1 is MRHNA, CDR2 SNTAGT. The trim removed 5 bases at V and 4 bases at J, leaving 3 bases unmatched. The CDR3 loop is CASSQREGSDTQYF. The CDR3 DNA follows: TGTGCCAGCAGTCAGCGGGAGGGCTCAGATACGCAGTATTTT.

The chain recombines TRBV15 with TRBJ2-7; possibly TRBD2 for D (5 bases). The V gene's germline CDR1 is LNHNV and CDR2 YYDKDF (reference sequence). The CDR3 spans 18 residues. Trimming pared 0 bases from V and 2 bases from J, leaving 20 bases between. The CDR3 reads CATSREVGVVPSTYEQYF. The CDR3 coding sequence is TGTGCCACCAGCAGAGAGGTCGGGGTGGTCCCTAGTACCTACGAGCAGTACTTC.

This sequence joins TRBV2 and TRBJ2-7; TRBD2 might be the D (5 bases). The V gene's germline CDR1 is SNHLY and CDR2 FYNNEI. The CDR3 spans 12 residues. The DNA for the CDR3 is TGTGCGAGTGAGGGAAAACCCTACGAGCAGTACTTC. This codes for CASEGKPYEQYF.

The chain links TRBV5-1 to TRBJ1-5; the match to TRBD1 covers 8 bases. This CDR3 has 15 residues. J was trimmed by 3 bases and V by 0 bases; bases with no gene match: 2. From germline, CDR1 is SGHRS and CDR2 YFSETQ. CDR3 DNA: TGCGCCAGCAGCTTGGAGACAGGGGCCAATCAGCCCCAGCATTTT. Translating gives CASSLETGANQPQHF.

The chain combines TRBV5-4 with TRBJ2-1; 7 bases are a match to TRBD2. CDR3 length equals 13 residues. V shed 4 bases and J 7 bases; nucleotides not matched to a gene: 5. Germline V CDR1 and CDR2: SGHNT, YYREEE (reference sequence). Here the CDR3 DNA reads TGTGCCAGCAGCCCTAACGGGGGGAATGAGCAGTTCTTC. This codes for CASSPNGGNEQFF.

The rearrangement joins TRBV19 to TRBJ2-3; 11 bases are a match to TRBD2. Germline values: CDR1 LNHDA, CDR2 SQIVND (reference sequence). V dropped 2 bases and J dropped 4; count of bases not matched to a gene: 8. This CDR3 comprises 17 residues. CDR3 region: CASSILAGGGGADTQYF. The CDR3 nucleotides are TGTGCCAGTAGTATACTAGCGGGAGGAGGGGGCGCAGATACGCAGTATTTT.

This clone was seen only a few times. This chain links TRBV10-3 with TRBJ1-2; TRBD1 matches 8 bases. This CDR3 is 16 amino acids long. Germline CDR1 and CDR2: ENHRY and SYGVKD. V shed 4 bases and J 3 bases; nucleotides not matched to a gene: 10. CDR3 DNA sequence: TGTGCCATCAGTGGGGGACAGGCCTCCGGGGACTATGGCTACACCTTC. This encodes CAISGGQASGDYGYTF.

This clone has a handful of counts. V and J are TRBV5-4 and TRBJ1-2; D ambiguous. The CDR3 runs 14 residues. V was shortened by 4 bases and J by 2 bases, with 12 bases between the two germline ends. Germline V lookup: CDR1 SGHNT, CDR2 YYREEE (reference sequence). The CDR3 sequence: CASSLRGENYGYTF. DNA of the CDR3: TGTGCCAGCAGCCTCCGGGGAGAAAACTATGGCTACACCTTC.

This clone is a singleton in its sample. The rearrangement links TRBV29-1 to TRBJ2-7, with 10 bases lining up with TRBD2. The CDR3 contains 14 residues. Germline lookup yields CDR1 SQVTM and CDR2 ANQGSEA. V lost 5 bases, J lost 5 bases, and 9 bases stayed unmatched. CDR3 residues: CSVWGIAGGHEQYF. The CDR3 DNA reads TGCAGCGTTTGGGGAATAGCGGGAGGCCACGAGCAGTACTTC.

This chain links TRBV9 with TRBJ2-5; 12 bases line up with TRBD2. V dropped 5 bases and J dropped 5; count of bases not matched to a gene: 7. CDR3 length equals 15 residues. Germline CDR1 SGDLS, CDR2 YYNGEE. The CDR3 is CASSETSGRLETQYF. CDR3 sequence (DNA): TGTGCCAGCAGTGAAACTAGCGGGAGGTTGGAGACCCAGTACTTC.

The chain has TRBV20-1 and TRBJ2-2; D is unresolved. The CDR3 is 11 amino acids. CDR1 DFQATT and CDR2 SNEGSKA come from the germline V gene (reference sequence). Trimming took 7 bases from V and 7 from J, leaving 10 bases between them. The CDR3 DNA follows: TGCAGTGTCCCCATGAGCGGGGAGCTGTTTTTT. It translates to CSVPMSGELFF.

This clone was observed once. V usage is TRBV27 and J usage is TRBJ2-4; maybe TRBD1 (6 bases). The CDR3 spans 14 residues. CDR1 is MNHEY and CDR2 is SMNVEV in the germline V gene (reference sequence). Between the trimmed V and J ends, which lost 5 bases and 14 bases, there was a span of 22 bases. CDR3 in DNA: TGTGCCAGCAGTCCCCAAAACAGGGAAGGATTTGAGTACTTC. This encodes CASSPQNREGFEYF.

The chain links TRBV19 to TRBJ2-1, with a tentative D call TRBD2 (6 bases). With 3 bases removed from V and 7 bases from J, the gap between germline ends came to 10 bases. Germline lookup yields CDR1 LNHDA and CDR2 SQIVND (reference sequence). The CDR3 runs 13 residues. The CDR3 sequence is CASSIPAGNEQFF. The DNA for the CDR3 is TGTGCCAGTAGTATCCCCGCGGGGAATGAGCAGTTCTTC.

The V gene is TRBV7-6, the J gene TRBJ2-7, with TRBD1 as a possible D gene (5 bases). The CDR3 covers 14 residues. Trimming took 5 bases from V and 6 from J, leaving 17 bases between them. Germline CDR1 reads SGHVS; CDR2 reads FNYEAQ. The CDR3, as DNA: TGTGCCAGCAGCCCCCCCGGCAGGGCGGTCGAGCAGTACTTC. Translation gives CASSPPGRAVEQYF.

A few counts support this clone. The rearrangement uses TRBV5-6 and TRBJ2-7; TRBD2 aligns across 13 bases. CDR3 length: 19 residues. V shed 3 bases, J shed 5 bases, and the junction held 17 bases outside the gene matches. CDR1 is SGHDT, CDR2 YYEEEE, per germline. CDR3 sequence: CASSSQNLRTSGSRNEQYF. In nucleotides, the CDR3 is TGTGCCAGCAGCTCCCAAAACCTCCGGACTAGCGGGAGTAGGAACGAGCAGTACTTC.

The chain's CDR3 is CASSSRTGLSEQYF. The CDR3 DNA follows: TGTGCCAGCAGCTCCCGGACAGGCTTAAGCGAGCAGTACTTC. This rearrangement joins TRBV7-2 to TRBJ2-7, with TRBD1 identical over 7 bases. Germline V CDR1 and CDR2: SGHTA, FQGNSA. The CDR3 is 14 residues long. The trim removed 4 bases at V and 6 bases at J, leaving 9 bases unmatched.

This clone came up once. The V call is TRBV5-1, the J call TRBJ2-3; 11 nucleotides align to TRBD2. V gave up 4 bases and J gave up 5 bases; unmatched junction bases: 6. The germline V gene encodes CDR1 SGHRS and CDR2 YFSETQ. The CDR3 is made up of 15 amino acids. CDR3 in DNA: TGCGCCAGCAGCCGGGAGGGGACTAGCGGAGATACGCAGTATTTT. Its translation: CASSREGTSGDTQYF.